This note documents a single T cell receptor beta chain sequence. Its antigen remains undetermined. No base quality information exists; no much larger clone differs at one position. TCR CDR3 regions were amplified from genomic DNA by multiplex PCR using the deep immunoSEQ assay. For each cell subset, the extracted genomic DNA was distributed evenly across all wells of several immunoSEQ 96-well plates, and each plate served as one replicate. For sorted subsets, 150 to 250 ng of genomic DNA, equivalent to tens of thousands of T cell genomes, went into each replicate PCR. Purified libraries were measured with a Qubit 3.0 fluorometer, size-checked on a Bioanalyzer 2100, and measured again with the KAPA Library Quantification kit. A separate single-read 150-cycle Illumina NextSeq 550 flow cell was used to sequence each immunoSEQ 96-well plate. Per the source publication's procedure: Because only junctional sequences without quality scores were contained in the immunoSEQ output, filtering matching that applied to full-length reads could not be performed. Sequences were annotated with PyIR, a Python wrapper for IgBLAST v1.9, using IMGT germline references to assign V/J genes and CDR3. Reads were removed for weak V/J assignments (E-value above 1e-6), missing CDR3, stop codons, out-of-frame junctions, or ambiguous translated residues. A V3J clonotype was defined by an identical inferred V gene, J gene, and CDR3 amino acid sequence. Percentage overlap between repertoires was calculated by dividing the number of shared unique clonotypes by the size of the smaller repertoire. Richness of each repertoire was evaluated using RTK rarefaction, the Chao1 estimator, and Recon v2.1 estimates of unobserved clonotypes. Generation probabilities were computed with OLGA for all TCRbeta clonotypes obtained by the gDNA method from several donors. Sourced from immuneACCESS, this table was stored by TCRdb with only in-frame sequences that have V and J called. A share of the clones is absent; for the studies checked, an unresolved V gene accounts for under half, and the remainder has no known explanation. V, J and clone size were drawn from that table, and D and trimming were deduced from the DNA. The sample has a few million clones on record, roughly 95% of them singletons. 1.5% to 2% of the sample is held by the ten biggest clonotypes.

The CDR3 numbers 16 residues from cysteine through phenylalanine. Left in the record is the CDR3 DNA by itself, 48 bases read in frame from the first base. From a lookup of the germline V gene, CDR1 and CDR2 are SGHTA and FQGTGA. A distance of 14 bases separates the germline ends of V and J, which lose 2 bases and 3 bases respectively. The source of the sample is a study of shared clonotypes between healthy human individuals (dated by TCRdb to 2020 to 2022). For the study in its entirety: A few men and a couple of women, aged 18 to 49 years, made up the cohort. Per donor, three plates each were used for CD4 naive and CD4 memory, two for CD8 naive, and one for CD8 memory. To estimate repertoire size and how much clonotypes are shared between individuals, the study performed deep sequencing of blood TCR repertoires from roughly five healthy adults. Different laboratories and diverse techniques were used to prepare libraries and sequence TCR repertoires, to increase sequencing depth and limit assay-specific biases. Per donor, leukapheresis produced somewhere between about 0.9 and 9 billion PBMCs. General conclusions and limits of the study: Because the study included only a small number of donors, the genetic and exposure-history diversity represented was limited. Higher generation probabilities were observed for clonotypes shared by all four sorted-subset donors than for non-shared clonotypes. Pairwise subsampling indicated that sequencing depth was expected to affect the degree of clonotype sharing among donors. Naive subsets generally had larger estimated clonotype richness than memory subsets. Incomplete sequencing was indicated by rarefaction of sorted-subset datasets, despite the large sequencing depth. Sampling was restricted to blood, and TCR repertoires in tissues likely differ from the TCR repertoires found in blood. Sharing across a few donors was observed for around 5% of naive CD4, over 3% of naive CD8, over 2% of memory CD4, and around 0.42% of memory CD8 clonotypes.

CD8 naive samples consisted of CD45RO-negative cells that were positively selected for CCR7, yielding a CD45RA+CCR7+ population without TemRA cells. The donors were healthy, HIV-negative adults with no recently reported acute infections or vaccinations. All donors were Caucasian adults living in Nashville, Tennessee, USA. Blood was collected by leukapheresis, and PBMCs were isolated by Ficoll-Histopaque density gradient centrifugation and then cryopreserved in liquid nitrogen vapor phase. Analytical flow cytometry was used to check the purity and quantity of each magnetically sorted T cell population. Genomic DNA was isolated from each sorted fraction and quantified by UV absorbance on a Nanodrop 2000c.

The clonotype was recovered from a man younger than 35 in good health. Some clones in this sample may be carry-over from other donors' samples. Input material: naive CD8+ T cells from PBMCs. The cell subset or site label corresponds to: CD45RA+CCR7+. Here the chain combines TRBV7-3 and TRBJ2-1; the D call could be TRBD1 or TRBD2, with each sharing 5 bases. The CDR3 region has the sequence CASSLGTLGNYNEQFF. The DNA is as follows: TGTGCCAGCAGCTTAGGGACCCTGGGAAACTACAATGAGCAGTTCTTC.